These 28 T cell receptor beta chains originate from one sample sequenced in a study of blood T cells in healthy people across ages (dated by TCRdb to 2015 to 2017). Library preparation employed 5' RACE. A second about 6 to 11 cycle PCR used a sample-barcoded 5' primer and a J-beta primer mix. TCRdb reanalyzed the raw reads on its own, using fastp at Q25 for trimming and MiXCR for clone calling, and kept in-frame beta chains. Duplicate CDR3 protein sequences are folded into a single record with the most common DNA and genes. Present in this sample are 1.5 million to 2 million distinct CDR3 sequences, about 39% of which were seen just once. About 23% of the sample belongs to the ten largest clones. Sequencing was performed on blood. The receptors were sampled from a human donor in good health.

The rearrangement links TRBV20-1 to TRBJ1-2; D unresolved. The germline V gene encodes CDR1 DFQATT and CDR2 SNEGSKA (reference sequence). The ends were cut back, 6 bases at V and 9 bases at J, with 17 bases in the middle. The CDR3 is made up of 12 amino acids. CDR3: CSAPSPPDRYTF. For the CDR3, the DNA is TGCAGTGCCCCGTCCCCTCCGGACCGCTACACCTTC.

The chain carries TRBV7-9 and TRBJ1-2; D remains ambiguous. Germline V gives CDR1 SEHNR, CDR2 FQNEAQ (reference sequence). The V and J ends lost 5 bases and 5 bases respectively, with 15 bases between them. The CDR3 totals 14 residues. The CDR3 DNA is TGTGCCAGCAGCCCATGGCGGGATGGATATGGCTACACCTTC. As protein: CASSPWRDGYGYTF.

The rearrangement joins TRBV12-3 or TRBV12-4 to TRBJ1-2; no reliable D call. Trimming took 5 bases from V and 4 from J, leaving 17 bases between them. The CDR3 has 15 amino acids. The CDR3 nucleotides are TGTGCCAGCAGTCCATCGAAGAATCTAATCTATGGCTACACCTTC. This sequence encodes CASSPSKNLIYGYTF.

The V call is TRBV6-1, the J call TRBJ1-5, with D maybe TRBD1 (5 bases). CDR1 is MNHNS and CDR2 is SASEGT in the germline V gene. The CDR3 has 12 residues. V gave up 10 bases and J gave up 7 bases, with 14 bases separating them. CDR3 nucleotides: TGTGCCATTAGAGGGGAGTACCAGCCCCAGCATTTT. It codes for CAIRGEYQPQHF.

The chain is built from TRBV7-8 and TRBJ1-1, with no clear D. Germline V gene sequence: CDR1 SGHVS, CDR2 FQNEAQ. The V end was cut by 1 base, the J end by 0 bases, with 12 bases between. This CDR3 has 16 amino acids. CDR3 nucleotides: TGTGCCAGCAGCTTAGTCTTTCCGGGGTTGAACACTGAAGCTTTCTTT. This gives the protein CASSLVFPGLNTEAFF.

V usage is TRBV4-1 and J usage is TRBJ1-5; no clear D. The CDR3 runs to 13 residues. With 0 bases removed from V and 7 bases from J, the gap between germline ends came to 7 bases. Germline V gene lookup returns CDR1 MGHRA and CDR2 YSYEKL. The CDR3 spells CASSQDLKQPQHF. In DNA, the CDR3 is TGCGCCAGCAGCCAAGATCTCAAACAGCCCCAGCATTTT.

This clonotype was counted between two and nine times. The rearrangement uses TRBV27 and TRBJ1-2; D remains ambiguous. V lost 4 bases and J lost 3, with 15 bases in between. This CDR3 is 15 amino acids long. The germline V gene has CDR1 MNHEY and CDR2 SMNVEV (reference sequence). This chain's CDR3 is CASSWSGSGDYGYTF. The CDR3 DNA sequence: TGTGCCAGCAGTTGGTCGGGATCGGGAGACTATGGCTACACCTTC.

V gene TRBV2 combines with J gene TRBJ2-3; unclear D gene. Germline CDR1 reads SNHLY; CDR2 reads FYNNEI. The CDR3 has 14 residues. Trimming shortened V by 1 base and J by 3 bases, and 8 bases separated the two germline ends. CDR3 protein: CASSEDLGTDTQYF. The CDR3 bases are TGTGCCAGCAGTGAAGACTTGGGAACAGATACGCAGTATTTT.

This chain links TRBV6-1 with TRBJ1-1; the D gene is possibly TRBD1 (5 bases). Germline lookup yields CDR1 MNHNS and CDR2 SASEGT. V lost 2 bases and J lost 11, with 12 bases in between. CDR3 length: 12 residues. CDR3 sequence reads: CASSEPGPFAFF. The CDR3, as DNA: TGTGCCAGCAGTGAACCGGGACCGTTTGCTTTCTTT.

This clonotype was seen more than once but under ten times. V gene TRBV20-1 combines with J gene TRBJ2-1; 15 bases line up with TRBD2. Trimming took 4 bases from V and 7 from J; bases not matched to a gene: 5. The CDR3 is 15 amino acids. The germline CDR1 and CDR2 sequences are DFQATT and SNEGSKA (reference sequence). CDR3 DNA sequence: TGCAGTGCTAAAGGACTAGCGGGGGGGTTAAATGAGCAGTTCTTC. It yields the protein CSAKGLAGGLNEQFF.

The chain couples TRBV29-1 to TRBJ1-6; TRBD1 might be the D (6 bases). The germline gives CDR1 SQVTM, CDR2 ANQGSEA. The length of the CDR3 is 13 residues. With 7 bases removed from V and 8 bases from J, the gap between germline ends came to 15 bases. CDR3 DNA: TGCAGCGCGACGGACAGCGTTGATTCACCCCTCCACTTT. It codes for CSATDSVDSPLHF.

This clonotype was seen only a few times. This sequence joins TRBV20-1 and TRBJ2-3; the match to TRBD1 covers 9 bases. With 5 bases clipped from V and 7 bases from J, the junction kept 7 bases outside the gene matches. CDR3 length: 13 amino acids. Germline V lookup: CDR1 DFQATT, CDR2 SNEGSKA (reference sequence). The CDR3 nucleotides read TGCAGTGCTCCGGGACAGGGTGTCAATACGCAGTATTTT. This codes for CSAPGQGVNTQYF.

The chain is built from TRBV9 and TRBJ1-6; D gene unclear. The CDR3 is 13 amino acids. V shed 3 bases and J shed 7 bases, with 8 bases lying between them. The germline CDR1 and CDR2 sequences are SGDLS and YYNGEE. CDR3 in DNA: TGTGCCAGCAGCGCCAAAGCCAATTCACCCCTCCACTTT. This gives the protein CASSAKANSPLHF. The full variable domain, its missing parts supplied by reference TRBV9 and TRBJ1-6, is DSGVTQTPKHLITATGQRVTLRCSPRSGDLSVYWYQQSLDQGLQFLIQYYNGEERAKGNILERFSAQQFPDLHSELNLSSLELGDSALYFCASSAKANSPLHFGNGTRLTVT.

The sample holds a few counts of this clonotype. This sequence joins TRBV30 and TRBJ1-1, with D unresolved. V was trimmed by 2 bases and J by 7 bases, leaving 8 bases between them. The V gene's germline CDR1 is GTSNPN and CDR2 SVGIG (reference sequence). This CDR3 is 11 amino acids long. CDR3 sequence (DNA): TGTGCCTGGAGTTTCAGTGTTGAAGCTTTCTTT. Its protein product is CAWSFSVEAFF.

This chain uses TRBV18 with TRBJ2-7; TRBD2 might be the D (5 bases). CDR1 and CDR2 (germline): KGHSH, LQKENI. The CDR3 spans 13 residues. The V and J ends lost 6 bases and 5 bases respectively, with 14 bases between them. In DNA form, the CDR3 reads TGTGCCAGCTCCCCCAACTCGGGGAACGAGCAGTACTTC. This sequence encodes CASSPNSGNEQYF.

V is TRBV6-6 and J is TRBJ1-5, with unresolved D. The CDR3 runs 13 residues. V gave up 2 bases and J gave up 5 bases, with 7 bases separating them. The V gene's germline CDR1 is MNHNY and CDR2 SVGAGI (reference sequence). The DNA for the CDR3 is TGTGCCAGCAGTTACAACCCGTATCAGCCCCAGCATTTT. It translates to CASSYNPYQPQHF.

This clonotype was detected a few times. The chain is built from TRBV6-1 and TRBJ2-1, with a weak D call TRBD1 (6 bases). The germline V gene has CDR1 MNHNS and CDR2 SASEGT. The CDR3 has 14 residues. The germline V and J ends were trimmed by 11 bases and 0 bases, with 14 bases remaining between them. DNA of the CDR3: TGTGCCGGCCTAAAACAGGGCTCCTACAATGAGCAGTTCTTC. Translated: CAGLKQGSYNEQFF.

V and J are TRBV6-7 and TRBJ2-3; weak D call: TRBD2 (5 bases). TRBV6-7 is treated as an ORF (open reading frame) with a function not yet certain. This CDR3 comprises 13 residues. V was clipped by 7 bases and J by 2 bases, with 10 bases between them. The CDR3 DNA follows: TGTGCCAGCAAAGAGGGAATCACAGATACGCAGTATTTT. Protein: CASKEGITDTQYF.

The chain employs TRBV5-5 and TRBJ2-7, with D perhaps TRBD2 (6 bases). Trimming shortened V by 1 base and J by 7 bases, and 18 bases separated the two germline ends. CDR3 length: 15 residues. Germline V gene data show CDR1 as SGHKS and CDR2 as YYEKEE (reference sequence). In DNA form, the CDR3 reads TGTGCCAGCAGCTTGTGGAGGGGTGGGACTGGAGAGCAGTACTTC. Translation: CASSLWRGGTGEQYF.

Note on this clonotype: This sequence may be a read error, since a much larger clone differs from it by one base. The rearrangement joins TRBV29-1 to TRBJ1-2; D uncertain. Trimming cost V 1 base and J 4 bases, with 4 bases left between them. This CDR3 has 11 residues. Germline V CDR1 and CDR2: SQVTM, ANQGSEA. The CDR3, as DNA: TGCAGCGTTGAAGGGTGCTATGGCTACACCTTC. Residues: CSVEGCYGYTF.

The DNA of the CDR3 is TGCAGTGTTATCGTTCCCAGAGCTCCCTACAATGAGCAGTTCTTC. Protein product: CSVIVPRAPYNEQFF. The rearrangement uses TRBV20-1 and TRBJ2-1; D ambiguous. V lost 7 bases to trimming and J lost 2 bases, with 18 bases between them. CDR3 length: 15 residues. CDR1 is DFQATT, CDR2 SNEGSKA, per germline (reference sequence).

The chain carries TRBV12-3 or TRBV12-4 and TRBJ2-3; D uncertain. Trimming took off 2 bases at V and 2 bases at J, with 8 bases between the two ends. CDR3 size: 14 residues. This CDR3 is CASSLSVATDTQYF. Written as DNA, the CDR3 is TGTGCCAGCAGTTTATCCGTAGCCACAGATACGCAGTATTTT.

This chain links TRBV20-1 with TRBJ2-7, with D perhaps TRBD2 (6 bases). The CDR3 is 12 amino acids. Germline CDR1 is DFQATT and CDR2 is SNEGSKA (reference sequence). V lost 5 bases to trimming and J lost 4 bases, with 12 bases between them. In nucleotides, the CDR3 is TGCAGTGCTGCCGTGGGGGGTTACGAGCAGTACTTC. Its protein is CSAAVGGYEQYF.

J is TRBJ1-1 and V is TRBV14; D may be TRBD1 (6 bases). Trimming cost V 3 bases and J 3 bases, with 14 bases left between them. CDR3 size: 15 residues. Germline V gene data show CDR1 as SGHDN and CDR2 as FVKESK. Written as DNA, the CDR3 is TGTGCCAGCAGCCAGTTCCGGGGACACTACACTGAAGCTTTCTTT. Its protein is CASSQFRGHYTEAFF.

J is TRBJ1-2 and V is TRBV24-1; TRBD1 aligns across 8 bases. The germline V gene encodes CDR1 KGHDR and CDR2 SFDVKD. V was clipped by 4 bases and J by 6 bases; unmatched bases: 9. This CDR3 spans 15 amino acids. The CDR3 is CATSDPSTGDDGYTF. The CDR3 DNA reads TGTGCCACCAGTGACCCTTCGACAGGGGACGATGGCTACACCTTC.

In its sample, this clonotype was seen a few times. One junction end disagrees with the germline gene, perhaps due to a read error. The chain has TRBV12-3 or TRBV12-4 and TRBJ2-1; 7 bases match TRBD2. The CDR3 sequence is 13 residues long. CDR3 residues: CAGRVTTGGKQFF. DNA for the CDR3: TGTGCCGGCAGAGTAACGACGGGGGGAAAGCAGTTCTTC.

The V gene is TRBV21-1, the J gene TRBJ1-4; the D segment call TRBD1 is taken from the table without a DNA check. TRBV21-1 is annotated as a pseudogene. The CDR3 spans 14 residues. CDR3 residues: CASREDRVYEKPFF. Written as DNA, the CDR3 is TGTGCCAGCAGAGAGGACAGGGTCTATGAAAAACCGTTTTTT.

This clonotype was counted at least ten times. V is TRBV7-8 and J is TRBJ1-2; 8 bases line up with TRBD1. The germline V gene has CDR1 SGHVS and CDR2 FQNEAQ. V shed 0 bases, J shed 5 bases, and the junction held 8 bases outside the gene matches. This CDR3 contains 16 residues. The CDR3 loop is CASSLAETGAGYGYTF. The CDR3 nucleotides read TGTGCCAGCAGCTTAGCCGAGACAGGGGCAGGGTATGGCTACACCTTC. Supplemented by reference TRBV7-8 and TRBJ1-2, the full variable domain reads GAGVSQSPRYKVAKRGQDVALRCDPISGHVSLFWYQQALGQGPEFLTYFQNEAQLDKSGLPSDRFFAERPEGSVSTLKIQRTQQEDSAVYLCASSLAETGAGYGYTFGSGTRLTVV.